This T cell receptor (beta chain) was recorded in a study of cytomegalovirus exposure and HLA in healthy donors. Whole-study context: A preliminary data release comprised roughly 80 million unique TCRs obtained from HLA-typed donors.

Vbeta (60) and Jbeta (13) primers were used in the PCR. Method: immunoSEQ multiplex PCR; TCRdb's copy keeps in-frame clones and lacks some. Of roughly 150,000 clones in the sample, 76% were seen once. Study-wide findings and caveats: Previous analysis showed most TCR beta V segments were productive about 87% or about 30% of the time. Exclusion as indistinguishable affected some V segments, including TRBV6-2 and TRBV6-3.

The donors comprised healthy bone marrow donors. With respect to this clone: Its matching antigen is unknown.

The CDR3 loop spans 13 amino acids. V was shortened by 5 bases and J by 5 bases, with 9 bases between the two germline ends. Looked up from germline, CDR1 is MRHNA and CDR2 is SNTAGT. This clonotype was obtained from a male donor in good health and CMV-seronegative. The sequencing sample was made of PBMCs. This chain uses TRBV6-4 with TRBJ1-4; D not resolved. Written as DNA, the CDR3 is TGTGCCAGCAGTACCACAGAAAATGAAAAACTGTTTTTT. The encoded protein is CASSTTENEKLFF.